One sample yielded the 27 T cell receptor beta chains listed below, sequenced in a study of cytomegalovirus exposure and HLA in healthy donors. 13 Jbeta primers and 60 Vbeta primers were used for the PCR. Some clones are missing from TCRdb's copy, which holds only in-frame ones; the method was immunoSEQ multiplex PCR. In the table there are around 130,000 clones, roughly 78% of which are singletons. Material for sequencing was PBMCs. The source of these receptors is a young man in good health and CMV-seronegative.

V usage is TRBV5-1 and J usage is TRBJ1-1; D may be TRBD1 (5 bases). The germline gives CDR1 SGHRS, CDR2 YFSETQ. V was clipped by 0 bases and J by 5 bases, with 11 bases between them. The CDR3 runs to 14 residues. The DNA of the CDR3 is TGCGCCAGCAGCTTGGAGGGGCGCGGAACTGAAGCTTTCTTT. Protein product: CASSLEGRGTEAFF. The full variable domain, completed using reference TRBV5-1 and TRBJ1-1, is KAGVTQTPRYLIKTRGQQVTLSCSPISGHRSVSWYQQTPGQGLQFLFEYFSETQRNKGNFPGRFSGRQFSNSRSEMNVSTLELGDSALYLCASSLEGRGTEAFFGQGTRLTVV.

The chain has TRBV25-1 and TRBJ2-7; TRBD1 agrees at 9 bases. The CDR3 totals 13 residues. Germline CDR1 is MGHDK and CDR2 is SYGVNS. The V and J ends lost 6 bases and 1 base, in that order; junction bases with no gene match: 1. CDR3 in amino acids: CASRGQGSYEQYF. The CDR3 DNA reads TGTGCCAGCAGGGGACAGGGTTCCTACGAGCAGTACTTC.

The rearrangement links TRBV7-9 to TRBJ2-3; TRBD2 matches 9 bases. The CDR3 spans 15 residues. The ends lost 0 bases at V and 5 bases at J; junction bases unmatched: 3. CDR1 SEHNR and CDR2 FQNEAQ come from the germline V gene (reference sequence). In DNA form, the CDR3 reads TGTGCCAGCAGCTTAGCCCGACTAGCGGAAGATACGCAGTATTTT. As protein: CASSLARLAEDTQYF.

The chain carries TRBV2 and TRBJ1-5; D is ambiguous. The CDR3 totals 13 residues. Looked up from germline, CDR1 is SNHLY and CDR2 is FYNNEI. V was clipped by 8 bases and J by 3 bases, with 11 bases between them. DNA for the CDR3: TGTGCCAGCGCTCAGGCTATCAATCAGCCCCAGCATTTT. It is translated as CASAQAINQPQHF.

The chain employs TRBV28 and TRBJ2-3; 9 bases map to TRBD2. The J segment lost 1 base and the V segment lost 4 bases, leaving 18 bases of the junction unmatched. The V gene's germline CDR1 is MDHEN and CDR2 SYDVKM. The CDR3 totals 20 residues. For the CDR3, the DNA is TGTGCCAGCAGTTACCAGGGAGAGCTAGCGGGACGGAGCGGCACAGATACGCAGTATTTT. Amino acids: CASSYQGELAGRSGTDTQYF.

This clone was seen a few times. The chain couples TRBV28 to TRBJ1-1; 7 bases align to TRBD1. The CDR3 is 16 amino acids. The junction had 7 bases not matched to a gene; V was cut back by 3 bases and J by 0 bases. CDR1 and CDR2 from the germline V gene are MDHEN and SYDVKM. CDR3 in DNA: TGTGCCAGCAGTTTTTTACGACAGGGTTTGAACACTGAAGCTTTCTTT. Its translation: CASSFLRQGLNTEAFF.

A single count supports this clone. The chain joins TRBV28 to TRBJ2-7; TRBD2 aligns across 9 bases. This CDR3 has 16 amino acids. CDR1 is MDHEN, CDR2 SYDVKM, per germline. Trimming removed 5 bases from V and 2 bases from J; junction bases left unmatched: 10. DNA of the CDR3: TGTGCCAGCAGTCGACCCCTTGCTAGCGGGGCCTACGAGCAGTACTTC. Amino acids: CASSRPLASGAYEQYF. Looking up the rest from reference TRBV28 and TRBJ2-7 gives the full variable domain: DVKVTQSSRYLVKRTGEKVFLECVQDMDHENMFWYRQDPGLGLRLIYFSYDVKMKEKGDIPEGYSVSREKKERFSLILESASTNQTSMYLCASSRPLASGAYEQYFGPGTRLTVT.

This clone turned up a few times. The chain links TRBV5-4 to TRBJ2-7, with 7 bases fitting TRBD2. The CDR3 length is 13 residues. V lost 2 bases and J lost 3; bases outside the gene matches: 2. Looked up from germline, CDR1 is SGHNT and CDR2 is YYREEE (reference sequence). CDR3 amino acids: CASSFGTNYEQYF. The CDR3 coding sequence is TGTGCCAGCAGCTTCGGGACTAACTACGAGCAGTACTTC.

The V and J genes are TRBV5-4 and TRBJ1-1; 8 bases are a match to TRBD1. V dropped 4 bases and J dropped 7; count of bases not matched to a gene: 9. The CDR3 has 14 amino acids. Germline V gene data show CDR1 as SGHNT and CDR2 as YYREEE (reference sequence). The CDR3 region has the DNA TGTGCCAGCAGCGCGACAGGGGTGGCGGGTGAAGCTTTCTTT. The encoded protein is CASSATGVAGEAFF.

The chain couples TRBV19 to TRBJ2-3; TRBD1 matches 7 bases. Losses at the gene ends were 7 bases for V and 3 bases for J; bases not matched to a gene: 4. This CDR3 has 13 residues. Looked up from germline, CDR1 is LNHDA and CDR2 is SQIVND (reference sequence). This chain's CDR3 is CASTPTGTDTQYF. Here the CDR3 DNA reads TGTGCCAGTACCCCGACAGGGACAGATACGCAGTATTTT.

This clone appeared a single time. The chain links TRBV7-9 to TRBJ2-7; 8 bases are shared with TRBD2. Germline V gene data show CDR1 as SEHNR and CDR2 as FQNEAQ (reference sequence). V lost 4 bases to trimming and J lost 2 bases; unmatched junction nucleotides: 19. CDR3 length: 19 residues. Here the CDR3 DNA reads TGTGCCAGCAGCTCCCCCGCCCCGGGGCCTAGCGGGCGACCCTACGAGCAGTACTTC. Its protein product is CASSSPAPGPSGRPYEQYF.

This clone was seen once. The V call is TRBV11-2, the J call TRBJ2-7, with 10 positions matching TRBD1. The CDR3 is 15 amino acids. Per germline, CDR1 SGHAT and CDR2 FQNNGV. The junction had 4 bases not matched to a gene; V was cut back by 2 bases and J by 3 bases. The chain's CDR3 is CASSLTGTGVYEQYF. The CDR3 DNA follows: TGTGCCAGCAGCTTAACCGGGACAGGGGTCTACGAGCAGTACTTC.

The chain has TRBV14 and TRBJ2-7, with D uncertain. The germline V and J ends were trimmed by 2 bases and 3 bases, with 8 bases remaining between them. Germline lookup yields CDR1 SGHDN and CDR2 FVKESK. This CDR3 is built from 13 residues. The CDR3 sequence: CASSQLYGYEQYF. The CDR3 coding sequence is TGTGCCAGCAGCCAACTTTACGGCTACGAGCAGTACTTC.

V gene TRBV4-2 combines with J gene TRBJ2-7, with 7 positions matching TRBD1. J gave up 4 bases and V 0 bases, and 15 bases lay outside the gene matches. The CDR3 has 18 residues. Germline lookup yields CDR1 LGHNA and CDR2 YNFKEQ. The CDR3 DNA reads as TGTGCCAGCAGCCAAGAGACCCCCACAGGGGTCTGGGTATACGAGCAGTACTTC. Amino acids: CASSQETPTGVWVYEQYF.

The gene calls are TRBV9 and TRBJ1-2; the match to TRBD1 covers 8 bases. The length of the CDR3 is 14 residues. Germline trimming cut 0 bases from V and 7 bases from J; bases unmatched to any gene: 5. Germline CDR1 SGDLS, CDR2 YYNGEE. The CDR3 bases are TGTGCCAGCAGCGTAGGCCAGGGGGCCGGTGGCTACACCTTC. It specifies CASSVGQGAGGYTF. Variable domain in full (rest from reference TRBV9 and TRBJ1-2): DSGVTQTPKHLITATGQRVTLRCSPRSGDLSVYWYQQSLDQGLQFLIQYYNGEERAKGNILERFSAQQFPDLHSELNLSSLELGDSALYFCASSVGQGAGGYTFGSGTRLTVV.

The chain is built from TRBV30 and TRBJ2-5; TRBD1 might be the D (6 bases). CDR1 and CDR2 from the germline V gene are GTSNPN and SVGIG (reference sequence). The V end was cut by 5 bases, the J end by 5 bases, with 18 bases between. This CDR3 is 14 amino acids long. This chain's CDR3 is CAWGSVGAQETQYF. The CDR3 DNA sequence: TGTGCCTGGGGCTCGGTGGGGGCGCAGGAGACCCAGTACTTC.

The genes are TRBV5-6 and TRBJ2-3; unclear D gene. Trimming cost V 3 bases and J 2 bases, with 19 bases left between them. Germline V gives CDR1 SGHDT, CDR2 YYEEEE. This CDR3 spans 17 amino acids. This CDR3 reads CASSSPGDRQTTDTQYF. The DNA for the CDR3 is TGTGCCAGCAGCTCGCCAGGTGATAGACAAACCACAGATACGCAGTATTTT. Filled out from reference TRBV5-6 and TRBJ2-3, the complete variable domain reads DAGVTQSPTHLIKTRGQQVTLRCSPKSGHDTVSWYQQALGQGPQFIFQYYEEEERQRGNFPDRFSGHQFPNYSSELNVNALLLGDSALYLCASSSPGDRQTTDTQYFGPGTRLTVL.

This chain joins TRBV6-5 and TRBJ2-7; the match to TRBD1 covers 7 bases. Germline loops: CDR1 MNHEY, CDR2 SVGAGI. V lost 0 bases, J lost 2 bases, and 7 bases stayed unmatched. This CDR3 region has 16 residues. The CDR3 nucleotides are TGTGCCAGCAGTTACTCGACAGGGCAGGTAGCCTACGAGCAGTACTTC. Translated, it gives CASSYSTGQVAYEQYF.

This chain links TRBV10-3 with TRBJ1-6; 7 bases agree with TRBD1. The J segment lost 6 bases and the V segment lost 6 bases, leaving 8 bases of the junction unmatched. The CDR3 is made up of 15 amino acids. From germline, CDR1 is ENHRY and CDR2 SYGVKD. The CDR3 DNA reads as TGTGCCATCAGACCCACAGGGGTGGGTAATTCACCCCTCCACTTT. Translating it yields CAIRPTGVGNSPLHF.

This clone has only one observation. This rearrangement joins TRBV29-1 to TRBJ2-3; D might be TRBD2 (5 bases). The CDR3 contains 12 residues. Trimming took off 6 bases at V and 1 base at J, with 8 bases between the two ends. Germline CDR1 SQVTM, CDR2 ANQGSEA. CDR3 loop: CSVLSGTDTQYF. The CDR3, as DNA: TGCAGCGTACTTAGCGGCACAGATACGCAGTATTTT.

The chain recombines TRBV7-8 with TRBJ2-1; 7 nucleotides align to TRBD2. Germline V CDR1 and CDR2: SGHVS, FQNEAQ. After removal of 7 bases from V and 10 bases from J, the junction contained 4 bases not matched to a gene. The CDR3 consists of 11 residues. CDR3 residues: CASTGGLEQFF. CDR3 coding DNA: TGTGCCAGCACGGGGGGATTGGAGCAGTTCTTC.

The gene calls are TRBV9 and TRBJ1-1; TRBD1 matches at 7 bases. Germline loops: CDR1 SGDLS, CDR2 YYNGEE. Germline trimming cut 0 bases from V and 5 bases from J; bases unmatched to any gene: 7. The CDR3 loop spans 15 amino acids. Written as DNA, the CDR3 is TGTGCCAGCAGCGTAGTGGAGACAGGGCGGACTGAAGCTTTCTTT. Translated: CASSVVETGRTEAFF.

The CDR3 spells CASSQTGNTGELFF. The CDR3 DNA follows: TGTGCCAGCAGTCAGACAGGGAACACCGGGGAGCTGTTTTTT. The V call is TRBV4-2, the J call TRBJ2-2; D possibly corresponds to TRBD1 (6 bases). CDR3 length: 14 amino acids. Germline lookup yields CDR1 LGHNA and CDR2 YNFKEQ. The V end lost 6 bases, the J end lost 1 base, and 9 bases lay between the germline ends.

The chain is built from TRBV5-4 and TRBJ2-3, with D unresolved. This CDR3 is 15 amino acids long. With 3 bases removed from V and 2 bases from J, the gap between germline ends came to 13 bases. In germline, CDR1 is SGHNT, CDR2 YYREEE (reference sequence). As DNA, the CDR3 is TGTGCCAGCAGCTCGTGGCCAGGCGACACAGATACGCAGTATTTT. Residues: CASSSWPGDTDTQYF.

The CDR3 nucleotides read TGTGCCAGCAGTCAAACAGGGGGCAGCGAGACCCAGTACTTC. It yields the protein CASSQTGGSETQYF. The V gene is TRBV6-1, the J gene TRBJ2-5, with 9 bases aligning to TRBD1. Germline loops: CDR1 MNHNS, CDR2 SASEGT. There are 14 residues in the CDR3. The ends lost 5 bases at V and 5 bases at J; junction bases unmatched: 6.

This clone was counted only a few times. CDR3 sequence: CASRSDSPLHF. The CDR3, as DNA: TGTGCCAGCAGGTCAGATTCACCCCTCCACTTT. V gene TRBV6-6 combines with J gene TRBJ1-6; D gene uncertain. V lost 6 bases, J lost 8 bases, and 5 bases lay in between. The CDR3 length is 11 residues. Germline V gives CDR1 MNHNY, CDR2 SVGAGI (reference sequence).

The rearrangement links TRBV15 to TRBJ2-7; 14 bases align to TRBD2. The CDR3 is 17 amino acids. V was pared by 6 bases and J by 4 bases, with 11 bases of the junction left unmatched. Germline V gene lookup returns CDR1 LNHNV and CDR2 YYDKDF (reference sequence). CDR3 residues: CATSPRTSGGSFYEQYF. CDR3 bases: TGTGCCACCAGTCCTCGGACTAGCGGGGGGTCCTTTTACGAGCAGTACTTC.